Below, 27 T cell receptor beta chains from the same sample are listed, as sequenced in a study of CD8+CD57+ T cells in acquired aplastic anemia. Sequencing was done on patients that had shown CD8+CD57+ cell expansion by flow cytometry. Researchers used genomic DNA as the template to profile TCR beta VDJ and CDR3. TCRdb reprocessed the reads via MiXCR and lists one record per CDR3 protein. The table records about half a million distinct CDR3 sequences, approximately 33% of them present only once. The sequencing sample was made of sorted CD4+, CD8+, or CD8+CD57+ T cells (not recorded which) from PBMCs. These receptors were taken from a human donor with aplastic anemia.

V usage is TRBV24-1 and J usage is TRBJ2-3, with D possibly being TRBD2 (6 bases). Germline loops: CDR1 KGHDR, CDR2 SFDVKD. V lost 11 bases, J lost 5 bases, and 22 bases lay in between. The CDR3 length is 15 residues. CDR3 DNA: TGTGCCAGCACCCTAGGAGGGGCGTCAATAGATACGCAGTATTTT. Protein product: CASTLGGASIDTQYF.

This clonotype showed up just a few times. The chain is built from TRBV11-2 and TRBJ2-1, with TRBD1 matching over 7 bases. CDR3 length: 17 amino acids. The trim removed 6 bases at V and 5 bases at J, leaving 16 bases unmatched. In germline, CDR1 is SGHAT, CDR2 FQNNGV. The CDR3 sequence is CASSRGYRDSRDNEQFF. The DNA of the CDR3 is TGTGCCAGCAGTCGAGGATACCGGGACAGTCGAGACAATGAGCAGTTCTTC. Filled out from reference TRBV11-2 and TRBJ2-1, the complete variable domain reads EAGVAQSPRYKIIEKRQSVAFWCNPISGHATLYWYQQILGQGPKLLIQFQNNGVVDDSQLPKDRFSAERLKGVDSTLKIQPAKLEDSAVYLCASSRGYRDSRDNEQFFGPGTRLTVL.

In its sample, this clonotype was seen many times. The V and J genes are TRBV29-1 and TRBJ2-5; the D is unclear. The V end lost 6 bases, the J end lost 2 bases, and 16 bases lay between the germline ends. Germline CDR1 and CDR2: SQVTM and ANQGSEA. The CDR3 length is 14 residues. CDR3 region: CSVTLVVLQETQYF. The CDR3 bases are TGCAGCGTCACCCTTGTCGTTCTACAAGAGACCCAGTACTTC.

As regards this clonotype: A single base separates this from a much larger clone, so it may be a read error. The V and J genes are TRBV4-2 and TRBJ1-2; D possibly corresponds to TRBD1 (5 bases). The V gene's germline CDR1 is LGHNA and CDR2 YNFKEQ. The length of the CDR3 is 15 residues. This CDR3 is CARSQEGRTNYGYTF. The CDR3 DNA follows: TGTGCCCGCAGCCAAGAGGGACGGACTAACTATGGCTACACCTTC.

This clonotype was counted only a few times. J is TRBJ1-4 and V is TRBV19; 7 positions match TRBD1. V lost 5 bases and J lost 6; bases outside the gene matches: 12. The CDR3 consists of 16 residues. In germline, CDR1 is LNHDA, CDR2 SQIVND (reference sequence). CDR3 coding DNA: TGTGCCAGTAGTCCCGGGACAGTGTCAGGGGATGAAAAACTGTTTTTT. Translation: CASSPGTVSGDEKLFF.

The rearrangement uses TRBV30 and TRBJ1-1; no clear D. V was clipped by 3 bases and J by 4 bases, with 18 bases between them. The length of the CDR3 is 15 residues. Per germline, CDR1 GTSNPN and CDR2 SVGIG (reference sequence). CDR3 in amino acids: CAWRSLVGSVTEAFF. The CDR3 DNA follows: TGTGCCTGGAGGTCCTTGGTGGGGAGTGTCACTGAAGCTTTCTTT.

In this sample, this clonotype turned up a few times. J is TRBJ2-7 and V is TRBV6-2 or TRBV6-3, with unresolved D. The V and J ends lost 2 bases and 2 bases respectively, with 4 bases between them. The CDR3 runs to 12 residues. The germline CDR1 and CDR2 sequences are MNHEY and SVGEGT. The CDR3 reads CASSYETYEQYF. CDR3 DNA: TGTGCCAGCAGTTACGAGACCTACGAGCAGTACTTC.

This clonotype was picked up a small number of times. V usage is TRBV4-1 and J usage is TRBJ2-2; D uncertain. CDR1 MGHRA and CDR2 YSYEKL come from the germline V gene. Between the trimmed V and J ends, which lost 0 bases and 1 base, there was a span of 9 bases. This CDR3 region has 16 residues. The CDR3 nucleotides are TGCGCCAGCAGCCAAGAGGCAGGTCTGAACACCGGGGAGCTGTTTTTT. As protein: CASSQEAGLNTGELFF.

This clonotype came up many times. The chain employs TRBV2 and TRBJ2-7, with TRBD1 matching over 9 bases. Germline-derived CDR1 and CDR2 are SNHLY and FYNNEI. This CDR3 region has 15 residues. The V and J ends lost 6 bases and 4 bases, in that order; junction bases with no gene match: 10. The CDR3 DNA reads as TGTGCCAGCAGACCCGGGACAGGGAGGCCGTACGAGCAGTACTTC. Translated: CASRPGTGRPYEQYF.

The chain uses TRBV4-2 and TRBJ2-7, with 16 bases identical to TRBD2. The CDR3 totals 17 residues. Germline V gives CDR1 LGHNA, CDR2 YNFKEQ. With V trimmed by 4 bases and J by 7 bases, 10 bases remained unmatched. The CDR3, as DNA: TGTGCCAGCAGCCGGGGGACTAGCGGGGGGGACTCTCTGGAGCAGTACTTC. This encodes CASSRGTSGGDSLEQYF.

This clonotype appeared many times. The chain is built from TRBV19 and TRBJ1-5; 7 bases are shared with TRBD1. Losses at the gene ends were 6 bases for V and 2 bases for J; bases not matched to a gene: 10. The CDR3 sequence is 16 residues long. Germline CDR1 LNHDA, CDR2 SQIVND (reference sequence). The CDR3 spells CASREERGQGNQPQHF. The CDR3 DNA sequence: TGTGCCAGTAGAGAGGAGAGGGGGCAGGGCAATCAGCCCCAGCATTTT.

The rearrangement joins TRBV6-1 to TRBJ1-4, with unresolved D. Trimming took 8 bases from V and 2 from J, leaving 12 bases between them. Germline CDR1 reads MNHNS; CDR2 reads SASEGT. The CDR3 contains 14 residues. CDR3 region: CASGGEITNEKLFF. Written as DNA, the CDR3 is TGTGCCAGCGGCGGAGAAATTACTAATGAAAAACTGTTTTTT.

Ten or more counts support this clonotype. In DNA form, the CDR3 reads TGTGCCAGTAGTATTGGACAGGGGGCTGCCTATGGCTACACCTTC. This codes for CASSIGQGAAYGYTF. The chain uses TRBV19 and TRBJ1-2; 11 nucleotides line up with TRBD1. After removal of 3 bases from V and 4 bases from J, the junction contained 4 bases not matched to a gene. CDR1 is LNHDA, CDR2 SQIVND, per germline (reference sequence). The CDR3 extends over 15 amino acids.

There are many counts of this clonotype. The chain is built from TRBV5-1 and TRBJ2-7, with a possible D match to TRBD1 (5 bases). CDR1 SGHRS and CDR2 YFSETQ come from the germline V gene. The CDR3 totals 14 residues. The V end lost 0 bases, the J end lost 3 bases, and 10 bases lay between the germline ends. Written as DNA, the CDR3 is TGCGCCAGCAGCTTGGGCGCAGGGATCTACGAGCAGTACTTC. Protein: CASSLGAGIYEQYF.

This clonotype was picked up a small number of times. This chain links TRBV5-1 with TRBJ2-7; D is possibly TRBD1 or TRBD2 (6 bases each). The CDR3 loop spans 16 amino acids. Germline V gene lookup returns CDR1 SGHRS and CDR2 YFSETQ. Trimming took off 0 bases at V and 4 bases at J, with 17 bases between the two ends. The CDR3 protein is CASSLVTSRGGYEQYF. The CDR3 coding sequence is TGCGCCAGCAGCTTGGTTACGTCCAGGGGAGGATACGAGCAGTACTTC.

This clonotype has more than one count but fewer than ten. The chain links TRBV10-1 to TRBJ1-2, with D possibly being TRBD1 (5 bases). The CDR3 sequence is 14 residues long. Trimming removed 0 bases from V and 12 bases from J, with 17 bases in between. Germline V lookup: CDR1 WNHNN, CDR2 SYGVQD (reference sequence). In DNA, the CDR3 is TGCGCCAGCAGTGAGTCGCACAGGAGCTCTGGAAACACCTTC. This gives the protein CASSESHRSSGNTF.

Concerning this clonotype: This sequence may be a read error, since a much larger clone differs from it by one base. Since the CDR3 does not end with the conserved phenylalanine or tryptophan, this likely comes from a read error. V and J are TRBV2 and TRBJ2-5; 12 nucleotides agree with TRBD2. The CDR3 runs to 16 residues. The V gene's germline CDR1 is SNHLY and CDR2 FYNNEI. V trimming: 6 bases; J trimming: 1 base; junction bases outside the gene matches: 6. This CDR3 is CASSEPSGRAQETQYL. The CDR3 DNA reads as TGTGCCAGCAGCGAGCCTAGCGGGAGGGCCCAAGAGACCCAGTACCTC.

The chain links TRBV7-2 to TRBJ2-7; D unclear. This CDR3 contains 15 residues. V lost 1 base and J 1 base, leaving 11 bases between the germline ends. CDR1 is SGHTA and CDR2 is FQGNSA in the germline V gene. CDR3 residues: CASSLDLAFSYEQYF. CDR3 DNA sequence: TGTGCCAGCAGCTTAGATCTTGCCTTTTCCTACGAGCAGTACTTC.

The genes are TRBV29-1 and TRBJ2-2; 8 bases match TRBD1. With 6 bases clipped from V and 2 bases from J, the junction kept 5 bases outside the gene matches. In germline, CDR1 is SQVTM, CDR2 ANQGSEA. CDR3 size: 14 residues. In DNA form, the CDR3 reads TGCAGCGTAGTCAGGGGGCGCAACACCGGGGAGCTGTTTTTT. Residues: CSVVRGRNTGELFF.

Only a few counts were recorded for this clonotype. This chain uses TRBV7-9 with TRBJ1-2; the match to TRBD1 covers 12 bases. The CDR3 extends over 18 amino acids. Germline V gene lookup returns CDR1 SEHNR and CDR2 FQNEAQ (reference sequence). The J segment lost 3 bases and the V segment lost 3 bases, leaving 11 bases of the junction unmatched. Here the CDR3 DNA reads TGTGCCAGCAGCTTTTCCCGGGACAGGGGGCGTATAGACTATGGCTACACCTTC. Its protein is CASSFSRDRGRIDYGYTF.

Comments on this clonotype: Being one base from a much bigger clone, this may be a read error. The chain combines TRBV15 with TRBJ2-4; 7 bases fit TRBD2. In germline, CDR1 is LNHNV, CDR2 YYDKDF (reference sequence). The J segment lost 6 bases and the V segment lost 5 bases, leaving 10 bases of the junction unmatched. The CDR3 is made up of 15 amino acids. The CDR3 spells CATSGGEGSVNIQYF. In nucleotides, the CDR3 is TGTGCCACCAGCGGGGGGGAGGGGTCAGTAAACATTCAGTACTTC.

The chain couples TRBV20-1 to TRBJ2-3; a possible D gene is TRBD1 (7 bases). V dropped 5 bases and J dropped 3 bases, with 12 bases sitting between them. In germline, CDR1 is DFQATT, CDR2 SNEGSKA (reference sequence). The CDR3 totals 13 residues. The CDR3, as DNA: TGCAGTGCTTGGACAGGAGGGACAGATACGCAGTATTTT. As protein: CSAWTGGTDTQYF.

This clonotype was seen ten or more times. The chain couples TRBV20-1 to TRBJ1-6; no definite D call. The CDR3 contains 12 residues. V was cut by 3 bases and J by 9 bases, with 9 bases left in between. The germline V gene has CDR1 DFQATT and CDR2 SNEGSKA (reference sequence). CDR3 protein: CSARSLSSPLHF. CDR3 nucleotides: TGCAGTGCTAGGTCTTTGTCTTCACCCCTCCACTTT.

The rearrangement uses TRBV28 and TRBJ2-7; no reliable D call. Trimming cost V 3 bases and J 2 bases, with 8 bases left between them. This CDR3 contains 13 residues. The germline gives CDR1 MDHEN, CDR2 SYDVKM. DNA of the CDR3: TGTGCCAGCAGTTTTACCGAACCCTACGAGCAGTACTTC. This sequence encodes CASSFTEPYEQYF. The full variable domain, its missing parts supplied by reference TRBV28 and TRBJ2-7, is DVKVTQSSRYLVKRTGEKVFLECVQDMDHENMFWYRQDPGLGLRLIYFSYDVKMKEKGDIPEGYSVSREKKERFSLILESASTNQTSMYLCASSFTEPYEQYFGPGTRLTVT.

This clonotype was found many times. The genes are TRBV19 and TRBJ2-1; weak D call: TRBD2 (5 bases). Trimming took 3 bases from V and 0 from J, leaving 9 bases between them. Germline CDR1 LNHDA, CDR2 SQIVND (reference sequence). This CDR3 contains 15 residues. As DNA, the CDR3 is TGTGCCAGTAGTATCACGGGGAGCTCCTACAATGAGCAGTTCTTC. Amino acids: CASSITGSSYNEQFF.

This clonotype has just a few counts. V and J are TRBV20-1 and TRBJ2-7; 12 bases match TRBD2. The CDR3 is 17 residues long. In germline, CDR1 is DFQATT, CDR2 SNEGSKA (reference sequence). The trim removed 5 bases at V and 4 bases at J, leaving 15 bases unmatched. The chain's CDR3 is CSAEGLAGKYVEYEQYF. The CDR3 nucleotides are TGCAGTGCTGAAGGACTAGCGGGAAAATATGTAGAGTACGAGCAGTACTTC.

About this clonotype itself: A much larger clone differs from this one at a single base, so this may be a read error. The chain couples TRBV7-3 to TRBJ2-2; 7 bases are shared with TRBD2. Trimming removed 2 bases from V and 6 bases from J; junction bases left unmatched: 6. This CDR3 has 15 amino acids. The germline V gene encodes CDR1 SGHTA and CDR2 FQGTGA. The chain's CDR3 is CASSLAGAFAGELFF. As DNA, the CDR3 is TGTGCCAGCAGCTTAGCGGGAGCCTTCGCCGGGGAGCTGTTTTTT.